Below, 9 T cell receptor beta chains from the same sample are listed, as sequenced in a study of vaccination and CD4 T cells after COVID-19. The Oncomine TCR Beta short-read assay sequenced DNA from cultured CD4+ T cells. From the PCR reads, TCRdb called clonotypes with MiXCR, one entry per CDR3 protein. The sample yields roughly 11,000 distinct CDR3 sequences, 44% seen once. These receptors lack a known antigen. The treatment denotes: roughly 10-day PBMC culture with coronavirus spike peptide pools or control peptides (ViraFEST assay). The sample comprised CD4+ T cells from blood, cultured in vitro. All receptors come from a human donor who had recovered from COVID-19.

V gene TRBV7-2 combines with J gene TRBJ2-3; tentatively, D is TRBD2 (6 bases). With 1 base removed from V and 4 bases from J, the gap between germline ends came to 6 bases. CDR3 length equals 13 residues. The germline V gene encodes CDR1 SGHTA and CDR2 FQGNSA. The CDR3 bases are TGTGCCAGCAGCTTAGGGGGGGCAGATACGCAGTATTTT. It codes for CASSLGGADTQYF.

This clonotype has a single count. This chain joins TRBV4-3 and TRBJ2-2, with a tentative D call TRBD2 (5 bases). The CDR3 has 16 residues. The V end lost 4 bases, the J end lost 4 bases, and 16 bases lay between the germline ends. Germline V gene sequence: CDR1 LGHNA, CDR2 YSLEER. The CDR3 sequence is CASSPRIGLSTGELFF. The CDR3 DNA follows: TGCGCCAGCAGCCCAAGAATCGGACTCAGCACCGGGGAGCTGTTTTTT.

The chain links TRBV11-3 to TRBJ1-5; D is possibly TRBD1 (6 bases). CDR3 size: 20 residues. V was cut by 3 bases and J by 2 bases, with 26 bases left in between. Germline V gives CDR1 SGHNT, CDR2 YENEEA. CDR3 sequence reads: CASSFLPTGHGDYGNQPQHF. The CDR3 DNA sequence: TGTGCCAGCAGCTTCCTTCCTACGGGACACGGGGACTATGGCAATCAGCCCCAGCATTTT.

This clonotype has a handful of counts. The chain employs TRBV12-3 or TRBV12-4 and TRBJ1-1; D uncertain. The CDR3 has 16 amino acids. Trimming left V 7 bases short and J 1 base short, with 19 bases between. CDR3 sequence reads: CASTTEGGLGNTEAFF. The CDR3 nucleotides are TGTGCCAGCACCACTGAGGGCGGGCTGGGGAACACTGAAGCTTTCTTT.

V and J are TRBV5-1 and TRBJ2-3, with D possibly being TRBD2 (6 bases). CDR1 and CDR2 (germline): SGHRS, YFSETQ. There are 15 residues in the CDR3. With 0 bases removed from V and 3 bases from J, the gap between germline ends came to 11 bases. Written as DNA, the CDR3 is TGCGCCAGCAGCTTGGAAGGTAGCGGTACAGATACGCAGTATTTT. It codes for CASSLEGSGTDTQYF.

This chain links TRBV30 with TRBJ1-6; TRBD1 matches at 11 bases. Germline loops: CDR1 GTSNPN, CDR2 SVGIG (reference sequence). Germline trimming cut 8 bases from V and 6 bases from J; bases unmatched to any gene: 6. The CDR3 extends over 14 amino acids. CDR3 in amino acids: CAGRDRGGNSPLHF. The CDR3 nucleotides are TGTGCCGGAAGGGACAGGGGGGGTAATTCACCCCTCCACTTT.

This clonotype has only a few counts. V usage is TRBV5-1 and J usage is TRBJ1-2; D unclear. Trimming took 6 bases from V and 8 from J, leaving 17 bases between them. CDR3 length: 13 residues. The V gene's germline CDR1 is SGHRS and CDR2 YFSETQ. The CDR3 bases are TGCGCCAGCAAGTTGGCCAGCAGAGAAGGCTACACCTTC. This gives the protein CASKLASREGYTF.

This clonotype occurred a few times. The chain employs TRBV27 and TRBJ2-7; TRBD1 matches 7 bases. CDR1 and CDR2 from the germline V gene are MNHEY and SMNVEV (reference sequence). The CDR3 runs to 14 residues. Trimming at V came to 3 bases and at J to 5 bases, leaving 7 bases not matched to a gene. The CDR3 region is CASSFGRGPHEQYF. The CDR3 bases are TGTGCCAGCAGTTTTGGTAGGGGGCCCCACGAGCAGTACTTC.

The chain couples TRBV4-1 to TRBJ2-2; D perhaps matches TRBD2 (6 bases). Germline V gene sequence: CDR1 MGHRA, CDR2 YSYEKL. CDR3 length equals 14 residues. Deletions cut 0 bases from V and 6 bases from J, with 8 bases between. The DNA of the CDR3 is TGCGCCAGCAGCCAAGAACTAGCAGCCGGGGAGCTGTTTTTT. Its protein is CASSQELAAGELFF.